This is a list of T cell receptor beta chains from one sample in a study of technical replicates of blood from a handful of donors. The method was immunoSEQ multiplex PCR; TCRdb's version includes in-frame clones alone and lacks a portion of them. The sample lists around 68,000 clones; around 91% were seen once. Sequenced material: T cells isolated from PBMCs. The receptors were gathered from a human donor in good health. Some clones in this sample may be carry-over from other donors' samples. CDR3s include the opening cysteine and the closing phenylalanine or tryptophan. D genes are given only for firm matches. A clone size is listed for some rows: how often the clone was seen (once, few, many), or a class if it is expanded.

>TRBJ1-1|TRBV4-1|NA|few
TGCGCCAGCAGCCAAAGCGGGAGGGATATGAACACTGAAGCTTTCTTT
CASSQSGRDMNTEAFF
>TRBJ2-1|TRBV16|NA|few
TGTGCCAGCAGCCAATGGGAGGCTTACAATGAGCAGTTCTTC
CASSQWEAYNEQFF
>TRBJ2-2|TRBV30|NA|NA
TGTGCCGAAGAGTTGGGGGCTTCCGGGGAGCTGTTTTTT
CAEELGASGELFF
>TRBJ2-7|TRBV7-9|NA|NA
TGTGCCAGCAAGCTGGGGCAGGGCTCCTACGAGCAGTACTTC
CASKLGQGSYEQYF
>TRBJ2-7|TRBV30|NA|NA
TGTGCCTGGAGTACCTTGGCGGTAAAGCAGTACTTC
CAWSTLAVKQYF
>TRBJ2-3|TRBV7-9|TRBD2|NA
TGTGCCAGCAGCCGGACTAGCGGGAGGACAGATACGCAGTATTTT
CASSRTSGRTDTQYF
>TRBJ2-7|TRBV7-9|NA|NA
TGTGCCAACGCCGCGTGGGAGGTCGCCTCCTACGAGCAGTACTTC
CANAAWEVASYEQYF
>TRBJ2-7|TRBV14|NA|NA
TGTGCCAGCAGCCAAAACTATGGCGAGCAGTACTTC
CASSQNYGEQYF
>TRBJ2-5|TRBV29-1|TRBD1|NA
TGCAGCGTGAACCGACAGGGCGAAGAGACCCAGTACTTC
CSVNRQGEETQYF
>TRBJ1-1|TRBV30|TRBD1|NA
TGTGCCTGGACTAGACAGGGAGCTGAAGCTTTCTTT
CAWTRQGAEAFF
>TRBJ2-3|TRBV4-2|TRBD2|NA
TGTGCCAGCAGCCAAGTACTTGGGGGACTAGCGGGAGGAACTAGCACAGATACGCAGTATTTT
CASSQVLGGLAGGTSTDTQYF
>TRBJ2-5|TRBV9|NA|NA
TGTGCCAGCAGCATCCAGGGTTCGGAGACCCAGTACTTC
CASSIQGSETQYF
>TRBJ1-3|TRBV28|NA|NA
TGTGCCAGCAGTCCAGGGAACACTGGAAACACCATATATTTT
CASSPGNTGNTIYF
>TRBJ2-7|TRBV11-2|NA|NA
TGTGCCAGCAGCTTGAGTCTTCGCGACGAGCAGTACTTC
CASSLSLRDEQYF
>TRBJ2-2|TRBV29-1|TRBD2|NA
TGCAGCGTTGAGGCCGGGACTAGCAACGCCGGGGAGCTGTTTTTT
CSVEAGTSNAGELFF
>TRBJ1-3|TRBV25-1|NA|NA
TGTGCCAGCAGCCCGGGGATGGCTGGAAACACCATATATTTT
CASSPGMAGNTIYF
>TRBJ1-1|TRBV7-9|NA|NA
TGTGCCAGTGGCCGGGAGACTGAAGCTTTCTTT
CASGRETEAFF
>TRBJ2-3|TRBV15|TRBD2|NA
TGTGCCACCAGCAGAGTAGAACGGGAGGGGATCACAGATACGCAGTATTTT
CATSRVEREGITDTQYF